This record looks at one T cell receptor (beta chain) sequence and its context. The antigen remains unidentified. The PCR had 60 Vbeta and 13 Jbeta primers. Produced via immunoSEQ multiplex PCR; TCRdb's table is partial and in-frame only. The sample gives 60,000 to 70,000 clones, around three quarters of which show up once; under 6.5% is in the top ten. The sample comes from a study of cytomegalovirus exposure and HLA in healthy donors. Study observations and caveats: Later analysis found that TCR beta chains associated with HLA were more clonally expanded than other, equally common chains.

With 5 bases clipped from V and 5 bases from J, the junction kept 6 bases outside the gene matches. Per the germline V gene, CDR1 is MNHEY and CDR2 is SMNVEV (reference sequence). The CDR3 spans 14 residues. The V and J genes are TRBV27 and TRBJ1-2, with 9 bases aligning to TRBD1. The clonotype comes from a man in his forties or fifties in good health and CMV-seronegative. The sequenced sample was PBMCs. The CDR3 region has the DNA TGTGCCAGCAGTCCATGGGACAGGGATTATGGCTACACCTTC. Its translation is CASSPWDRDYGYTF.